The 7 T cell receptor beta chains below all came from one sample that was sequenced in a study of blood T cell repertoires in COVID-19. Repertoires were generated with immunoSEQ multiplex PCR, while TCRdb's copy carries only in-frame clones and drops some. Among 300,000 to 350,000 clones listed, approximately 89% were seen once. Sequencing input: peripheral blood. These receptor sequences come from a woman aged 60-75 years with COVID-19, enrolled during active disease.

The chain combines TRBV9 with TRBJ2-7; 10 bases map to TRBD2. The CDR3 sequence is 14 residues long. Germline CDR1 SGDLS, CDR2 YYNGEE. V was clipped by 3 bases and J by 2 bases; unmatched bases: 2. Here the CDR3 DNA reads TGTGCCAGCAGCGGCGGACTAGCGGCCTACGAGCAGTACTTC. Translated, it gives CASSGGLAAYEQYF.

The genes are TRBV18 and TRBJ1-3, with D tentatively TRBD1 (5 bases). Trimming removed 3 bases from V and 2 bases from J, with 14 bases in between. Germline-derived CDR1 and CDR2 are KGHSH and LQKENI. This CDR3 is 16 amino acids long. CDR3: CASSPGHYNTGNTIYF. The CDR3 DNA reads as TGTGCCAGCTCACCCGGACATTACAACACTGGAAACACCATATATTTT.

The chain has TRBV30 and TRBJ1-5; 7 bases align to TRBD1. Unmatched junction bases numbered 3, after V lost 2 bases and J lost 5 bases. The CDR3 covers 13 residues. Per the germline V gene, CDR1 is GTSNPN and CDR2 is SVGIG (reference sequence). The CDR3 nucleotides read TGTGCCTGGAGTCGACAGGGCGATCAGCCCCAGCATTTT. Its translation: CAWSRQGDQPQHF.

CDR3 region: CASSYTAGVNEKLFF. The CDR3 coding sequence is TGTGCCAGCAGTTACACGGCAGGGGTTAATGAAAAACTGTTTTTT. V is TRBV6-5 and J is TRBJ1-4, with a weak D call TRBD1 (6 bases). The CDR3 length is 15 residues. Trimming removed 2 bases from V and 4 bases from J, with 11 bases in between. Germline CDR1 MNHEY, CDR2 SVGAGI.

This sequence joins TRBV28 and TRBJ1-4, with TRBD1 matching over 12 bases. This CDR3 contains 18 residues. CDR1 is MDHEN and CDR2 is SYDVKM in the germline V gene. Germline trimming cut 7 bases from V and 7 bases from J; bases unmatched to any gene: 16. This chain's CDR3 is CASTPAPGTGGGGEKLFF. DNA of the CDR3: TGTGCCAGCACCCCCGCGCCAGGGACAGGGGGCGGAGGTGAAAAACTGTTTTTT.

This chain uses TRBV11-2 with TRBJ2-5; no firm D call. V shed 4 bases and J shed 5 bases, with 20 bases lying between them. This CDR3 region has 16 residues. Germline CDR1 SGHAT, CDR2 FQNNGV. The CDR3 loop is CASSSNRVSDKETQYF. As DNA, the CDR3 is TGTGCCAGCAGCTCAAACCGGGTCAGTGATAAGGAGACCCAGTACTTC.

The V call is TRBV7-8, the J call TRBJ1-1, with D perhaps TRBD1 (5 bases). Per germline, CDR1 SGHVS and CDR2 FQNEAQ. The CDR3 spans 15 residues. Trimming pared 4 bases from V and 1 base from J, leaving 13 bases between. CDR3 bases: TGTGCCAGCAGCTCCCCGGGGGGGGAGAACACTGAAGCTTTCTTT. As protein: CASSSPGGENTEAFF. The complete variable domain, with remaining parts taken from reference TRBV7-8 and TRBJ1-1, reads GAGVSQSPRYKVAKRGQDVALRCDPISGHVSLFWYQQALGQGPEFLTYFQNEAQLDKSGLPSDRFFAERPEGSVSTLKIQRTQQEDSAVYLCASSSPGGENTEAFFGQGTRLTVV.